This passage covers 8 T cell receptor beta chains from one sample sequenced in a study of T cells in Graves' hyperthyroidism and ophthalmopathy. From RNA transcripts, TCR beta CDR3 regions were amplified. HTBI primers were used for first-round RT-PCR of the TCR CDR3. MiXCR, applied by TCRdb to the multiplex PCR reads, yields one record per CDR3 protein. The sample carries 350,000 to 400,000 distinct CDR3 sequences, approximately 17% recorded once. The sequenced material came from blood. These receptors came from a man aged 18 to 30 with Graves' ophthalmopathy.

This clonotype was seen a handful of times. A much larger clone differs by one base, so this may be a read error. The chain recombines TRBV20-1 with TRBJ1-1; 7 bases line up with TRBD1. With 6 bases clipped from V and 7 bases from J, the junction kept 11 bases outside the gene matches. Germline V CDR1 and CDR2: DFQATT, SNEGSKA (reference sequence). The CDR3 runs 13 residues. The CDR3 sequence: CSAPTGWAIEAFF. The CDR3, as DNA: TGCAGTGCCCCGACAGGGTGGGCCATTGAAGCTTTCTTT.

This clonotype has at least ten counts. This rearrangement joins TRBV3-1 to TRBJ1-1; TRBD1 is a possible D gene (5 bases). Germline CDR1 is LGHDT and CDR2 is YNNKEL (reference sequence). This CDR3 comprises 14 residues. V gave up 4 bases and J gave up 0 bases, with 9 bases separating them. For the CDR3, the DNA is TGTGCCAGCAGCCGGGGCAGAATGAACACTGAAGCTTTCTTT. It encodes CASSRGRMNTEAFF.

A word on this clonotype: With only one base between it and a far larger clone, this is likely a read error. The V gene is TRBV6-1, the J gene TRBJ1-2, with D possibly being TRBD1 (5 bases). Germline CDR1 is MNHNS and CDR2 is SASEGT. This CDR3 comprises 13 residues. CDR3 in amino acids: CASSGDRAYGYAF. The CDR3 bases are TGTGCCAGCAGTGGGGACCGAGCCTATGGCTACGCCTTC.

In DNA form, the CDR3 reads TGTGCCAGCAGTCCCCAGGGAAGCGAAAAACTGTTTTTT. Its translation is CASSPQGSEKLFF. V usage is TRBV5-4 and J usage is TRBJ1-4; the D gene is possibly TRBD1 (5 bases). Germline CDR1 and CDR2: SGHNT and YYREEE (reference sequence). Trimming took 5 bases from V and 8 from J, leaving 13 bases between them. CDR3 length: 13 amino acids.

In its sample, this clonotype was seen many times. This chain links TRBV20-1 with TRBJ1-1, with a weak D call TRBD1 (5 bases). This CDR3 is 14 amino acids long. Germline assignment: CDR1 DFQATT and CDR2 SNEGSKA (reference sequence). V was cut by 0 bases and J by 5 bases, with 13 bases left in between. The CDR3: CSARDPQGGTEAFF. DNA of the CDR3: TGCAGTGCTAGAGATCCTCAGGGAGGGACTGAAGCTTTCTTT.

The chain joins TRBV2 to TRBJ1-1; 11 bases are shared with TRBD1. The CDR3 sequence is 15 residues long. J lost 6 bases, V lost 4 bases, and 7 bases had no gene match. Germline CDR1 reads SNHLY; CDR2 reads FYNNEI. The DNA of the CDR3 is TGTGCCAGCAGTGCCGACCGGGACAGGGGGTCTGAAGCTTTCTTT. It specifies CASSADRDRGSEAFF.

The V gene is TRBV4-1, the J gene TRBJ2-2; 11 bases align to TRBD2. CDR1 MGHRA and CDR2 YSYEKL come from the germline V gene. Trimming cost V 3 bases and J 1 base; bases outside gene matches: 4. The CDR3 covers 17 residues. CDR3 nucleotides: TGCGCCAGCAGCCAGGGTCTAGCGGGAGGGAACACCGGGGAGCTGTTTTTT. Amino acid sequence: CASSQGLAGGNTGELFF.

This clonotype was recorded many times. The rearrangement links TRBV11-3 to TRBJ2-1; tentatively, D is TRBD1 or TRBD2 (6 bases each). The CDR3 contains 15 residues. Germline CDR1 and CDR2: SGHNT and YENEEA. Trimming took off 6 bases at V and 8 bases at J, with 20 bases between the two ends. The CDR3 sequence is CASSKRAGVLDEQFF. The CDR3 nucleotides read TGTGCCAGCAGTAAGCGGGCAGGGGTCCTCGATGAGCAGTTCTTC.